The 3 T cell receptor beta chains reported below all come from one sample, sequenced in a study of T cells in Graves' hyperthyroidism and ophthalmopathy. The source material, RNA transcripts, was used to amplify TCR beta CDR3 regions. First-round RT-PCR of the TCR CDR3 relied on the HTBI primer set. TCRdb itself ran the multiplex PCR reads through MiXCR, one entry per CDR3 protein. Here the sample spans about 480,000 distinct CDR3 sequences, under 15% being singletons. The sample taken for sequencing was blood. The receptors come from a woman aged 18-29 years with Graves' hyperthyroidism.

The chain uses TRBV11-2 and TRBJ1-1; D is possibly TRBD1 (6 bases). Trimming removed 11 bases at V and 5 bases at J, with 18 bases between. The CDR3 is 13 amino acids. Germline CDR1 is SGHAT and CDR2 is FQNNGV. The CDR3, as DNA: TGTGCCGGGGGGGGGGGCTATGGGACTGAAGCTTTCTTT. Amino acid sequence: CAGGGGYGTEAFF.

This clonotype was found many times. The chain uses TRBV6-1 and TRBJ2-1; D is unresolved. Germline V gene data show CDR1 as MNHNS and CDR2 as SASEGT. V was shortened by 6 bases and J by 5 bases, with 14 bases between the two germline ends. The CDR3 extends over 14 amino acids. As DNA, the CDR3 is TGTGCCAGCAGGAGGACCGAGACAAACAATGAGCAGTTCTTC. It codes for CASRRTETNNEQFF.

This clonotype was counted many times. The gene calls are TRBV5-6 and TRBJ2-3, with D possibly matching TRBD2 (6 bases). The CDR3 consists of 14 residues. Germline CDR1 and CDR2: SGHDT and YYEEEE. Trimming took off 4 bases at V and 4 bases at J, with 13 bases between the two ends. Here the CDR3 DNA reads TGTGCCAGCAGCGCCCCATGGGGGGCAGATACGCAGTATTTT. Its protein is CASSAPWGADTQYF.